These 25 T cell receptor beta chains came from one sample sequenced in a study of control samples from healthy donors and cancer patients (dated by TCRdb to the early 2020s). Libraries were constructed by the immunoSEQ multiplex PCR assay. What TCRdb holds here is the immuneACCESS table cut down to in-frame rearrangements. Part of the clones is not present; checked against another copy, under half of the missing clones reflect an unresolved V gene, and the others are unexplained. The sample table contains some 150,000 clones; only one count was recorded for 75% to 95% of them. The ten largest clones capture roughly 3.1% of the sample. The sample consisted of blood. The receptors here all came from a man aged 25-40 years in good health.

The chain joins TRBV11-2 to TRBJ1-2, with D hard to call. CDR1 SGHAT and CDR2 FQNNGV come from the germline V gene. The CDR3 is 17 residues long. Deletions cut 5 bases from V and 3 bases from J, with 22 bases between. The CDR3 is CASSPRPWDIEYYGYTF. CDR3 in DNA: TGTGCCAGCAGCCCTAGACCTTGGGATATAGAGTACTATGGCTACACCTTC.

The chain has TRBV10-3 and TRBJ2-7, with D perhaps TRBD1 (5 bases). Trimming took 8 bases from V and 10 from J, leaving 15 bases between them. CDR1 and CDR2 (germline): ENHRY, SYGVKD. The CDR3 covers 11 residues. CDR3 loop: CAIRRTGVQYF. Written as DNA, the CDR3 is TGTGCCATCCGACGTACAGGCGTCCAGTACTTC.

The gene calls are TRBV6-1 and TRBJ2-7; D remains ambiguous. This CDR3 is built from 13 residues. Germline CDR1 is MNHNS and CDR2 is SASEGT. V dropped 1 base and J dropped 2 bases, with 6 bases sitting between them. The CDR3 here is CASSEGGPYEQYF. The CDR3 region has the DNA TGTGCCAGCAGTGAAGGCGGCCCCTACGAGCAGTACTTC.

The chain uses TRBV12-3 or TRBV12-4 and TRBJ1-5, with D unclear. The CDR3 runs 12 residues. Trimming pared 5 bases from V and 4 bases from J, leaving 6 bases between. In DNA, the CDR3 is TGTGCCAGCAGTCTAGAAAATCAGCCCCAGCATTTT. Translating it yields CASSLENQPQHF.

This chain links TRBV12-3 or TRBV12-4 with TRBJ1-1; D gene unclear. V was cut by 3 bases and J by 2 bases, with 7 bases left in between. The CDR3 covers 13 residues. As DNA, the CDR3 is TGTGCCAGCAGTTTTGGACGCAACACTGAAGCTTTCTTT. Translating gives CASSFGRNTEAFF.

The chain joins TRBV6-5 to TRBJ1-1, with a tentative D call TRBD1 (6 bases). Germline values: CDR1 MNHEY, CDR2 SVGAGI. Trimming pared 5 bases from V and 3 bases from J, leaving 10 bases between. The CDR3 sequence is 13 residues long. CDR3 bases: TGTGCCAGCAGTATTACAGGGTACACTGAAGCTTTCTTT. Translating gives CASSITGYTEAFF.

This clone was counted once. The chain carries TRBV7-9 and TRBJ1-1; TRBD1 is a possible D gene (5 bases). Germline CDR1 SEHNR, CDR2 FQNEAQ (reference sequence). CDR3 length equals 14 residues. V lost 5 bases and J 1 base, leaving 11 bases between the germline ends. CDR3 DNA sequence: TGTGCCAGCAGCCAATCCACAGGGAACACTGAAGCTTTCTTT. The encoded protein is CASSQSTGNTEAFF.

The chain joins TRBV7-2 to TRBJ1-5; 8 bases align to TRBD1. The ends lost 7 bases at V and 6 bases at J; junction bases unmatched: 11. From germline, CDR1 is SGHTA and CDR2 FQGNSA. The CDR3 is 15 residues long. For the CDR3, the DNA is TGTGCCAGCACCCGCAGCGGGACAGGAGTTCAGCCCCAGCATTTT. Protein product: CASTRSGTGVQPQHF.

The rearrangement joins TRBV19 to TRBJ1-4; the match to TRBD1 covers 7 bases. The V segment lost 5 bases and the J segment 7 bases; nucleotides outside the gene matches: 7. CDR1 is LNHDA and CDR2 is SQIVND in the germline V gene (reference sequence). This CDR3 region has 14 residues. The CDR3 nucleotides are TGTGCCAGTAGTGAGAGGGGGCCGGTTGAAAAACTGTTTTTT. Translation gives CASSERGPVEKLFF.

The V call is TRBV6-4, the J call TRBJ2-1; 16 bases line up with TRBD2. The CDR3 runs to 20 residues. Germline V gene data show CDR1 as MRHNA and CDR2 as SNTAGT. Trimming at V came to 0 bases and at J to 4 bases, leaving 9 bases not matched to a gene. This CDR3 is CASSDSVGTSGGVAYNEQFF. Here the CDR3 DNA reads TGTGCCAGCAGTGACTCCGTAGGGACTAGCGGGGGGGTGGCTTACAATGAGCAGTTCTTC.

The sample holds one count of this clone. The chain recombines TRBV4-1 with TRBJ1-2; D might be TRBD1 (6 bases). This CDR3 spans 14 amino acids. Germline values: CDR1 MGHRA, CDR2 YSYEKL. Trimming left V 1 base short and J 7 bases short, with 13 bases between. This chain's CDR3 is CASSQVQGIGGYTF. The CDR3 DNA sequence: TGCGCCAGCAGCCAAGTTCAGGGGATAGGTGGCTACACCTTC.

This chain connects TRBV7-2 to TRBJ2-3; D not resolved. V lost 1 base and J lost 3, with 5 bases in between. The CDR3 loop spans 13 amino acids. Germline V gene data show CDR1 as SGHTA and CDR2 as FQGNSA. CDR3 DNA: TGTGCCAGCAGCTTAGTGGGAACAGATACGCAGTATTTT. Amino acids: CASSLVGTDTQYF.

The chain joins TRBV6-6 to TRBJ1-1, with D possibly TRBD1 on 6 matching bases. V was shortened by 5 bases and J by 3 bases, with 13 bases between the two germline ends. The CDR3 extends over 14 amino acids. Germline V CDR1 and CDR2: MNHNY, SVGAGI (reference sequence). DNA for the CDR3: TGTGCCAGCAGTCTCAACAGGGAGGACACTGAAGCTTTCTTT. This codes for CASSLNREDTEAFF.

V gene TRBV19 combines with J gene TRBJ1-4; possible D gene TRBD1, 6 bases. V was shortened by 6 bases and J by 9 bases, with 20 bases between the two germline ends. Per the germline V gene, CDR1 is LNHDA and CDR2 is SQIVND (reference sequence). This CDR3 is 15 amino acids long. CDR3 residues: CASSPVGGRAQKLFF. As DNA, the CDR3 is TGTGCCAGTAGCCCGGTAGGGGGGAGAGCCCAAAAACTGTTTTTT.

The chain employs TRBV9 and TRBJ2-1; D remains unclear. CDR1 SGDLS and CDR2 YYNGEE come from the germline V gene. The CDR3 covers 16 residues. The V end was cut by 0 bases, the J end by 5 bases, with 15 bases between. The CDR3 bases are TGTGCCAGCAGCGTAGATAGGGCAGTCAACAACAATGAGCAGTTCTTC. Its translation is CASSVDRAVNNNEQFF.

The chain couples TRBV28 to TRBJ2-2; no clear D gene. CDR1 is MDHEN, CDR2 SYDVKM, per germline. The CDR3 runs to 13 residues. V lost 5 bases, J lost 5 bases, and 9 bases lay in between. The CDR3 reads CASSQGWTGELFF. DNA of the CDR3: TGTGCCAGCAGTCAAGGGTGGACCGGGGAGCTGTTTTTT.

The V gene is TRBV6-5, the J gene TRBJ2-1; tentative D call: TRBD2 (7 bases). Germline assignment: CDR1 MNHEY and CDR2 SVGAGI. Trimming shortened V by 8 bases and J by 0 bases, and 11 bases separated the two germline ends. The CDR3 has 14 residues. CDR3 protein: CASAGAPSYNEQFF. CDR3 DNA: TGTGCCAGCGCGGGGGCCCCCTCCTACAATGAGCAGTTCTTC.

The count of this clone is one. In DNA form, the CDR3 reads TGTGCCAGCAGCGGCAGGGGGACGGCGGGGGACACAGATACGCAGTATTTT. Protein sequence: CASSGRGTAGDTDTQYF. The chain employs TRBV5-6 and TRBJ2-3; D may be TRBD1 or TRBD2 (7 bases each). V lost 4 bases and J lost 2, with 20 bases in between. Germline lookup yields CDR1 SGHDT and CDR2 YYEEEE. The CDR3 is 17 residues long.

The chain combines TRBV12-3 or TRBV12-4 with TRBJ1-6, with no clear D. This CDR3 spans 12 amino acids. The ends were cut back, 3 bases at V and 9 bases at J, with 6 bases in the middle. The CDR3 spells CASSLVGSPLHF. For the CDR3, the DNA is TGTGCCAGCAGTTTGGTGGGTTCACCCCTCCACTTT.

The chain employs TRBV13 and TRBJ1-6; unclear D gene. Trimming cost V 0 bases and J 8 bases, with 14 bases left between them. The CDR3 runs to 16 residues. The V gene's germline CDR1 is PRHDT and CDR2 FYEKMQ (reference sequence). CDR3 region: CASSLGGGERDSPLHF. For the CDR3, the DNA is TGTGCCAGCAGCTTAGGCGGTGGGGAGCGGGATTCACCCCTCCACTTT.

The chain is built from TRBV7-9 and TRBJ2-7; D is unclear. The germline V gene encodes CDR1 SEHNR and CDR2 FQNEAQ (reference sequence). The V and J ends lost 4 bases and 3 bases respectively, with 4 bases between them. The length of the CDR3 is 11 residues. CDR3: CASSSNYEQYF. CDR3 nucleotide sequence: TGTGCCAGCAGCTCGAACTACGAGCAGTACTTC.

The chain uses TRBV9 and TRBJ1-3; D might be TRBD1 (6 bases). Trimming removed 7 bases at V and 1 base at J, with 12 bases between. CDR1 and CDR2 from the germline V gene are SGDLS and YYNGEE. This CDR3 has 14 amino acids. The CDR3 DNA reads as TGTGCCAGCCGCAGGGGACTTTCTGGAAACACCATATATTTT. This encodes CASRRGLSGNTIYF.

This rearrangement joins TRBV5-1 to TRBJ2-7; 8 nucleotides align to TRBD1. In germline, CDR1 is SGHRS, CDR2 YFSETQ. The V and J ends lost 4 bases and 2 bases, in that order; junction bases with no gene match: 5. The CDR3 has 14 residues. DNA for the CDR3: TGCGCCAGCAGCGGGCAGGGGGCGGCCTACGAGCAGTACTTC. Amino acid sequence: CASSGQGAAYEQYF.

This chain links TRBV4-1 with TRBJ2-7; D not certain. Germline values: CDR1 MGHRA, CDR2 YSYEKL. V was trimmed by 0 bases and J by 0 bases, leaving 12 bases between them. The CDR3 has 16 amino acids. The DNA for the CDR3 is TGCGCCAGCAGCCAAGATAGTTTCAGGTCCTCCTACGAGCAGTACTTC. Protein product: CASSQDSFRSSYEQYF.

The rearrangement uses TRBV3-1 (or the pseudogene TRBV3-2) and TRBJ1-2; the D is unclear. Deletions cut 0 bases from V and 6 bases from J, with 11 bases between. The germline gives CDR1 LGHDT, CDR2 YNNKEL (reference sequence). This CDR3 spans 14 amino acids. CDR3 sequence: CASSQEPGVHGYTF. The CDR3 nucleotides read TGTGCCAGCAGCCAAGAACCCGGGGTCCATGGCTACACCTTC.